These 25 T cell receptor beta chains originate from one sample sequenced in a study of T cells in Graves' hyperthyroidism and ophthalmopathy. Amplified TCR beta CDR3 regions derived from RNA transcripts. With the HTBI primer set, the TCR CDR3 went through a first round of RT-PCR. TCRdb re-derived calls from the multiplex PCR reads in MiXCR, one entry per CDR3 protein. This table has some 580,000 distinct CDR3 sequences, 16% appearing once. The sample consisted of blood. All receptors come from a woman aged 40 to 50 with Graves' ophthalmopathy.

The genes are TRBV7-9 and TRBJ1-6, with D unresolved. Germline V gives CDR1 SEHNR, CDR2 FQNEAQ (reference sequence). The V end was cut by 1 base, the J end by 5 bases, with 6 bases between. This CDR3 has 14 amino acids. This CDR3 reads CASSLDPNNSPLHF. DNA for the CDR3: TGTGCCAGCAGCTTAGACCCGAATAATTCACCCCTCCACTTT.

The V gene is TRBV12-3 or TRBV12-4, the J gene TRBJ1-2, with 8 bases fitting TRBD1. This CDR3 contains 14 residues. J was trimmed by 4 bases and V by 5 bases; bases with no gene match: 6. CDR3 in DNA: TGTGCCAGCAGTCCTATGACAGGGGCCTATGGCTACACCTTC. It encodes CASSPMTGAYGYTF.

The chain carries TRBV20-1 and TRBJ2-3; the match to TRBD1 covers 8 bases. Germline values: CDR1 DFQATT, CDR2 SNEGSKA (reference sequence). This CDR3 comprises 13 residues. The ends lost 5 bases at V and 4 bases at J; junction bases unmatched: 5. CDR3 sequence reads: CSARTGTSDTQYF. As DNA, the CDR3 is TGCAGTGCTCGGACAGGGACTTCAGATACGCAGTATTTT.

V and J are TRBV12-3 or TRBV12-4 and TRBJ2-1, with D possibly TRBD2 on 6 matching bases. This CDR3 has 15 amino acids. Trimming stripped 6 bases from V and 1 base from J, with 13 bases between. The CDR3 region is CASRTHAGSYNEQFF. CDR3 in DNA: TGTGCCAGCAGGACCCACGCGGGGTCCTACAATGAGCAGTTCTTC.

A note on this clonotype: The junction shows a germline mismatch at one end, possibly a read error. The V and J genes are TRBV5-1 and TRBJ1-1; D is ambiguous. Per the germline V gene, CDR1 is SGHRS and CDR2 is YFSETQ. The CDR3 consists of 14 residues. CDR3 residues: CASGLEGLNTEAFF. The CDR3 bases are TGCGCCAGCGGCTTGGAGGGCCTGAACACTGAAGCTTTCTTT.

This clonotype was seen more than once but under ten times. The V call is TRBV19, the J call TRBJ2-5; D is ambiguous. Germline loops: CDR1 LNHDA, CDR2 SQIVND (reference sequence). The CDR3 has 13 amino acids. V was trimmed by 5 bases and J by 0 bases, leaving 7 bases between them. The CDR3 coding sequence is TGTGCCAGTAGTTGGGCCGACCAAGAGACCCAGTACTTC. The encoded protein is CASSWADQETQYF.

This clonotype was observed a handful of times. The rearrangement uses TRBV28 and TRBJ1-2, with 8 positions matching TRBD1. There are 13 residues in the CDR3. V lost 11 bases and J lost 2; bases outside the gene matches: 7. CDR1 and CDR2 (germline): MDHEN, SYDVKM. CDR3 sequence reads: CAGQDRANYGYTF. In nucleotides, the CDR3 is TGTGCCGGACAGGACAGGGCCAACTATGGCTACACCTTC.

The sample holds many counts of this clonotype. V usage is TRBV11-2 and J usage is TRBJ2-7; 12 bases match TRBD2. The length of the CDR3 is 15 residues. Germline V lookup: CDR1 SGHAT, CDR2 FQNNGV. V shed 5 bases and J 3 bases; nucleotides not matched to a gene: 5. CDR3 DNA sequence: TGTGCCAGCAGCCGTTCGACTAGCGGGGGCTACGAGCAGTACTTC. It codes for CASSRSTSGGYEQYF.

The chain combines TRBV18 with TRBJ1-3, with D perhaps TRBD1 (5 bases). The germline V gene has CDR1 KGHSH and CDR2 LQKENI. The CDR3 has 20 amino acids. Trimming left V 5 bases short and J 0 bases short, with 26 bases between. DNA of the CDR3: TGTGCCAGCTCAGCGGTAGCAGGGCGTAGCTACTCTCTCTCTGGAAACACCATATATTTT. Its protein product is CASSAVAGRSYSLSGNTIYF.

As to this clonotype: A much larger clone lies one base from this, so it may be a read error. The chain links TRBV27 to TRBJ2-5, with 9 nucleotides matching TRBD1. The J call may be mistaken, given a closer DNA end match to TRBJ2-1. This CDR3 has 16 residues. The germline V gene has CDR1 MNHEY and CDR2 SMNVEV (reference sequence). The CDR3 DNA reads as TGTGCCAGCAGTTCCCGGACAGGGGATGCCCTAGAGACCCAGTTCTTC. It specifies CASSSRTGDALETQFF.

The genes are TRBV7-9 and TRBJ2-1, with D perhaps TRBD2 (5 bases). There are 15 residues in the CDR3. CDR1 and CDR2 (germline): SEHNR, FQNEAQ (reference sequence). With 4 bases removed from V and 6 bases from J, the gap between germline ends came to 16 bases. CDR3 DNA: TGTGCCAGCAGCTATTTCGCCGGCGGGCCCAATGAGCAGTTCTTC. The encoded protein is CASSYFAGGPNEQFF.

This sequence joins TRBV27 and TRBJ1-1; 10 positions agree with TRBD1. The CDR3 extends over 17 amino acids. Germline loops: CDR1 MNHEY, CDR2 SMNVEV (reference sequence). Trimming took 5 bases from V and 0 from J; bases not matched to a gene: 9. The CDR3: CASSRKTGGAVNTEAFF. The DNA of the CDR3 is TGTGCCAGCAGTAGGAAGACAGGGGGCGCGGTGAACACTGAAGCTTTCTTT.

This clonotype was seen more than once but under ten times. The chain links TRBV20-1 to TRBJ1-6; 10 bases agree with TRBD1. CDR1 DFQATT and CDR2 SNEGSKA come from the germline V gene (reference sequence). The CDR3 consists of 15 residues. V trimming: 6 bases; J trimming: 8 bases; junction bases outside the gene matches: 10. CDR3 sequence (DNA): TGCAGTGCCGACGCCCGACAGGGGGCGGATTCACCCCTCCACTTT. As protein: CSADARQGADSPLHF.

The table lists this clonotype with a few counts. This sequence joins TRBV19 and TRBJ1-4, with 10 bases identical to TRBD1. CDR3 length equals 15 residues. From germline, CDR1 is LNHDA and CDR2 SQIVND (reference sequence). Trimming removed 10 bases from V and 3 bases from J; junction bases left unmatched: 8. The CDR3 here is CATRDRGASNEKLFF. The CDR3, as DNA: TGTGCCACGAGGGACAGGGGCGCCTCTAATGAAAAACTGTTTTTT.

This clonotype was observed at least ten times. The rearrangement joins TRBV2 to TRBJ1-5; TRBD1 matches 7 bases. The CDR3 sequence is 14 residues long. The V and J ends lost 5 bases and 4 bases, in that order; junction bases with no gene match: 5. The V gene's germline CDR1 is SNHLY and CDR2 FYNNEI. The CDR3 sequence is CASSPTGVNQPQHF. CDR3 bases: TGTGCCAGCAGTCCTACAGGGGTAAATCAGCCCCAGCATTTT.

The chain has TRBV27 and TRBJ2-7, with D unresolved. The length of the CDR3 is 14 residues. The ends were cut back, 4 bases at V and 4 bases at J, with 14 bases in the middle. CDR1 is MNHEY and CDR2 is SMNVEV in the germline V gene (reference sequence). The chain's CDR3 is CASSWSRTGYEQYF. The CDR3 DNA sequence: TGTGCCAGCAGTTGGAGTCGGACCGGGTACGAGCAGTACTTC.

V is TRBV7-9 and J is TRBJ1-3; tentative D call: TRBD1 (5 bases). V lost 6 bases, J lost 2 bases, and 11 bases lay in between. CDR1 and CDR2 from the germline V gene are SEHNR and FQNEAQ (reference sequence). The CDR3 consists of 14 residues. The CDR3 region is CASSTGDTGNTIYF. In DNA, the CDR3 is TGTGCCAGCAGTACAGGCGACACTGGAAACACCATATATTTT.

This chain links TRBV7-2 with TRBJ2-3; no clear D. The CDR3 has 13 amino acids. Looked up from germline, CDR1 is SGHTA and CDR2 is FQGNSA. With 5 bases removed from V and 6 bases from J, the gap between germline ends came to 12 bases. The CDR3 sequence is CASSPPKADTQYF. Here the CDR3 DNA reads TGTGCCAGCAGCCCCCCTAAGGCGGATACGCAGTATTTT.

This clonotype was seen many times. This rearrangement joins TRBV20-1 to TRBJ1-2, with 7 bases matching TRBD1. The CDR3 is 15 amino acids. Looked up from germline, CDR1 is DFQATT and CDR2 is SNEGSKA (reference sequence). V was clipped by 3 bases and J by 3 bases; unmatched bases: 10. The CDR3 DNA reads TGCAGTGCTAGGGGACAGACCGCCGATCACTATGGCTACACCTTC. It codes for CSARGQTADHYGYTF.

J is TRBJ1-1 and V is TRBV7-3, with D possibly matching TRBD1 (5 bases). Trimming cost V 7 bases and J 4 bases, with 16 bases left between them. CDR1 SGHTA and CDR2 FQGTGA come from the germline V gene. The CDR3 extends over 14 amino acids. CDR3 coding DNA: TGTGCCAGCACCCTAGGGCAGGGAGGCACTGAAGCTTTCTTT. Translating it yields CASTLGQGGTEAFF. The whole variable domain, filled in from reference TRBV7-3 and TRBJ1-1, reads GAGVSQTPSNKVTEKGKYVELRCDPISGHTALYWYRQSLGQGPEFLIYFQGTGAADDSGLPNDRFFAVRPEGSVSTLKIQRTERGDSAVYLCASTLGQGGTEAFFGQGTRLTVV.

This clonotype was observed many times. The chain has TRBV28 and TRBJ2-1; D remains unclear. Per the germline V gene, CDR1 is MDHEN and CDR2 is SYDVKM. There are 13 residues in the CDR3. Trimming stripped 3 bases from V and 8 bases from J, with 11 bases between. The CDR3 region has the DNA TGTGCCAGCAGTTTTCACACAAAAGATGAGCAGTTCTTC. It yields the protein CASSFHTKDEQFF.

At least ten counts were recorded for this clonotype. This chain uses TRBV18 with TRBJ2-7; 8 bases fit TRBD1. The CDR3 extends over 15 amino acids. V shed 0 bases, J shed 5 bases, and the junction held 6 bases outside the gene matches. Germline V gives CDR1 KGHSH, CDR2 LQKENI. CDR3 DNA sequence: TGTGCCAGCTCACCACCCGGACAGGGTCTCCACGAGCAGTACTTC. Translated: CASSPPGQGLHEQYF.

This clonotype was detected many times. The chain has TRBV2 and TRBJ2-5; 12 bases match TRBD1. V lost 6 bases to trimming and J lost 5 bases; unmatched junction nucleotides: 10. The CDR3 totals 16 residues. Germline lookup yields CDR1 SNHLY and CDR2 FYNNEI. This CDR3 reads CASRQGDRGQWETQYF. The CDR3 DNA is TGTGCCAGCAGACAAGGGGACAGGGGGCAATGGGAGACCCAGTACTTC.

In DNA form, the CDR3 reads TGTGCCATCAGTGGGATGGGACTAGCGGGATACCATGAGCAGTTCTTC. As protein: CAISGMGLAGYHEQFF. The chain couples TRBV10-3 to TRBJ2-1; 13 nucleotides match TRBD2. Germline V gives CDR1 ENHRY, CDR2 SYGVKD. This CDR3 spans 16 amino acids. J gave up 8 bases and V 4 bases, and 8 bases lay outside the gene matches.

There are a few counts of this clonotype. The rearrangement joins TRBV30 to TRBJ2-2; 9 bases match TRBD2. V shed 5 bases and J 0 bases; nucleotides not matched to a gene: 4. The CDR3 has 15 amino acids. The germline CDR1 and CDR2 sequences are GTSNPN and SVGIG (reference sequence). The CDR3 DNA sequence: TGTGCCTGGCGACTAGCGGAGCCGAACACCGGGGAGCTGTTTTTT. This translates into CAWRLAEPNTGELFF.